The 30 T cell receptor beta chains listed next were all sequenced from one sample in a study of blood T cell repertoires in COVID-19. Sequencing used immunoSEQ multiplex PCR; TCRdb keeps in-frame clones, though not all of them. The sample has hundreds of thousands of clones; around 87% are singletons. The sequencing sample was made of PBMCs or T cells enriched from blood (not recorded which). These receptors all come from a woman in her 50s who had recovered from COVID-19.

The chain is built from TRBV28 and TRBJ1-2; 7 bases match TRBD1. CDR1 is MDHEN, CDR2 SYDVKM, per germline. The CDR3 is 14 amino acids. With V trimmed by 6 bases and J by 2 bases, 6 bases remained unmatched. CDR3 amino acids: CASSSSGGNYGYTF. The DNA for the CDR3 is TGTGCCAGCAGCTCATCAGGGGGAAACTATGGCTACACCTTC.

The rearrangement links TRBV6-1 to TRBJ2-2, with 13 bases aligning to TRBD2. The CDR3 has 18 amino acids. V lost 2 bases to trimming and J lost 0 bases; unmatched junction nucleotides: 3. CDR1 is MNHNS and CDR2 is SASEGT in the germline V gene. CDR3 loop: CASSEFTSGRANTGELFF. The CDR3 DNA reads as TGTGCCAGCAGTGAATTCACTAGCGGGAGGGCGAACACCGGGGAGCTGTTTTTT.

The CDR3 here is CASSLTGFLDYGYTF. The CDR3 DNA reads as TGTGCCAGCAGCTTGACAGGGTTCCTGGACTATGGCTACACCTTC. The chain has TRBV5-4 and TRBJ1-2; weak D call: TRBD1 (6 bases). The CDR3 consists of 15 residues. Trimming left V 1 base short and J 3 bases short, with 13 bases between. Per germline, CDR1 SGHNT and CDR2 YYREEE (reference sequence).

The V and J genes are TRBV7-8 and TRBJ2-3, with 8 bases lining up with TRBD2. The CDR3 is 18 amino acids. Trimming at V came to 2 bases and at J to 0 bases, leaving 10 bases not matched to a gene. CDR1 is SGHVS and CDR2 is FQNEAQ in the germline V gene. The CDR3 sequence: CASSLWELADSSTDTQYF. The CDR3 nucleotides read TGTGCCAGCAGCTTATGGGAACTAGCGGATAGTAGCACAGATACGCAGTATTTT.

The rearrangement links TRBV11-2 to TRBJ2-5; TRBD1 matches 9 bases. The CDR3 extends over 14 amino acids. With 5 bases clipped from V and 5 bases from J, the junction kept 6 bases outside the gene matches. Germline lookup yields CDR1 SGHAT and CDR2 FQNNGV. The CDR3 DNA reads TGTGCCAGCAGCCTGGACAGGGGTCGGGAGACCCAGTACTTC. Protein product: CASSLDRGRETQYF.

The chain recombines TRBV5-1 with TRBJ2-3, with D unclear. V lost 2 bases and J 0 bases, leaving 4 bases between the germline ends. Germline CDR1 and CDR2: SGHRS and YFSETQ. This CDR3 has 13 amino acids. In DNA, the CDR3 is TGCGCCAGCAGCTTCCTTAGCACAGATACGCAGTATTTT. As protein: CASSFLSTDTQYF.

The chain uses TRBV11-1 and TRBJ2-1; TRBD1 agrees at 7 bases. With V trimmed by 5 bases and J by 9 bases, 16 bases remained unmatched. The CDR3 is 16 residues long. Looked up from germline, CDR1 is SGHAT and CDR2 is FQDESV (reference sequence). DNA for the CDR3: TGTGCCAGCAGCCCTAGAGAGGGGGCCGGGGTTCCTGAGCAGTTCTTC. It specifies CASSPREGAGVPEQFF.

The rearrangement uses TRBV2 and TRBJ1-2; TRBD1 matches at 7 bases. This CDR3 has 14 amino acids. The germline gives CDR1 SNHLY, CDR2 FYNNEI. With 4 bases clipped from V and 7 bases from J, the junction kept 9 bases outside the gene matches. DNA for the CDR3: TGTGCCAGCAGTGCAGCAGGGGACAGCTCTGGCTACACCTTC. It is translated as CASSAAGDSSGYTF.

This chain uses TRBV7-2 with TRBJ2-1; possibly TRBD2 for D (6 bases). V lost 6 bases and J 0 bases, leaving 12 bases between the germline ends. The CDR3 consists of 15 residues. Germline CDR1 and CDR2: SGHTA and FQGNSA. The CDR3, as DNA: TGTGCCAGCAGTCTTAGCGGATTCTCCTACAATGAGCAGTTCTTC. Protein: CASSLSGFSYNEQFF.

The rearrangement uses TRBV5-4 and TRBJ2-2; the D gene is possibly TRBD1 (5 bases). Trimming took 0 bases from V and 0 from J, leaving 6 bases between them. This CDR3 is built from 15 residues. Germline CDR1 SGHNT, CDR2 YYREEE (reference sequence). CDR3 sequence (DNA): TGTGCCAGCAGCTTGGGACAGCCGAACACCGGGGAGCTGTTTTTT. It is translated as CASSLGQPNTGELFF. Together with reference TRBV5-4 and TRBJ2-2, the CDR3 gives the full variable domain: ETGVTQSPTHLIKTRGQQVTLRCSSQSGHNTVSWYQQALGQGPQFIFQYYREEENGRGNFPPRFSGLQFPNYSSELNVNALELDDSALYLCASSLGQPNTGELFFGEGSRLTVL.

Here the CDR3 reads CAGGGREYNEQFF. In DNA, the CDR3 is TGTGCCGGGGGAGGGAGGGAATACAATGAGCAGTTCTTC. The chain is built from TRBV30 and TRBJ2-1; 7 bases match TRBD2. This CDR3 spans 13 amino acids. J lost 4 bases, V lost 8 bases, and 8 bases had no gene match. Germline-derived CDR1 and CDR2 are GTSNPN and SVGIG (reference sequence).

The chain is built from TRBV14 and TRBJ2-2, with 9 bases lining up with TRBD1. Germline CDR1 SGHDN, CDR2 FVKESK. The CDR3 contains 16 residues. Trimming took 0 bases from V and 3 from J; bases not matched to a gene: 2. CDR3 bases: TGTGCCAGCAGCCAAGAGGACAGGGGCGACACCGGGGAGCTGTTTTTT. This codes for CASSQEDRGDTGELFF.

This sequence joins TRBV4-1 and TRBJ1-5; the D gene is possibly TRBD1 (5 bases). V gave up 4 bases and J gave up 0 bases, with 19 bases separating them. Per the germline V gene, CDR1 is MGHRA and CDR2 is YSYEKL. The CDR3 contains 18 residues. In nucleotides, the CDR3 is TGCGCCAGCAGCCCCACCCATCAGGGAATACGTAGCAATCAGCCCCAGCATTTT. It codes for CASSPTHQGIRSNQPQHF.

This clone has a single count. CDR3 nucleotide sequence: TGTGCCAGCAGCAGACGACAGGGGACGGCGGGAAACACCATATATTTT. Its protein product is CASSRRQGTAGNTIYF. J is TRBJ1-3 and V is TRBV21-1; no check of the table's D call, TRBD1, against the DNA was made. TRBV21-1 is classified as a pseudogene. This CDR3 region has 16 residues.

The chain joins TRBV5-4 to TRBJ1-2; D call uncertain. Trimming took off 4 bases at V and 7 bases at J, with 14 bases between the two ends. CDR3 length: 13 amino acids. Germline V gene data show CDR1 as SGHNT and CDR2 as YYREEE (reference sequence). CDR3 residues: CASSPDGVTGYTF. The CDR3 DNA reads as TGTGCCAGCAGCCCCGACGGGGTAACTGGCTACACCTTC.

With regard to this clone: Other DNA sequences in this specimen translate into the identical CDR3. This chain connects TRBV5-1 to TRBJ2-3; 8 bases agree with TRBD1. Germline V gene lookup returns CDR1 SGHRS and CDR2 YFSETQ. The ends lost 4 bases at V and 0 bases at J; junction bases unmatched: 4. The CDR3 sequence is 15 residues long. The CDR3 DNA reads as TGCGCCAGCAGCCCAAGGACAGGGAGCACAGATACGCAGTATTTT. Amino acid sequence: CASSPRTGSTDTQYF. Using reference TRBV5-1 and TRBJ2-3 for the parts outside the CDR3, the full variable domain is KAGVTQTPRYLIKTRGQQVTLSCSPISGHRSVSWYQQTPGQGLQFLFEYFSETQRNKGNFPGRFSGRQFSNSRSEMNVSTLELGDSALYLCASSPRTGSTDTQYFGPGTRLTVL.

The rearrangement joins TRBV7-2 to TRBJ2-1; 12 nucleotides agree with TRBD2. CDR3 size: 15 residues. V lost 4 bases and J lost 9; bases outside the gene matches: 7. Germline loops: CDR1 SGHTA, CDR2 FQGNSA. CDR3 sequence (DNA): TGTGCCAGCAGCTCCGTACTAGCGGGAGGTTCTGAGCAGTTCTTC. It yields the protein CASSSVLAGGSEQFF.

This sequence joins TRBV24-1 and TRBJ2-1; D uncertain. The CDR3 is made up of 13 amino acids. V shed 3 bases and J shed 0 bases, with 2 bases lying between them. From germline, CDR1 is KGHDR and CDR2 SFDVKD. Written as DNA, the CDR3 is TGTGCCACCAGTGATCTCTCCTACAATGAGCAGTTCTTC. It yields the protein CATSDLSYNEQFF.

Points on this clone: Germline and junction disagree at one end, which may indicate a read error. The chain carries TRBV5-6 and TRBJ1-1; a possible D gene is TRBD1 (6 bases). CDR3 length: 12 residues. The germline gives CDR1 SGHDT, CDR2 YYEEEE. The DNA of the CDR3 is TGTGCCAGCAGCTTACAGGGAACCCAGTGGATCTTT. Translating gives CASSLQGTQWIF.

The V and J genes are TRBV2 and TRBJ2-7; D is undetermined. V lost 7 bases, J lost 6 bases, and 10 bases lay in between. CDR3 size: 11 residues. Germline V gene sequence: CDR1 SNHLY, CDR2 FYNNEI. The DNA for the CDR3 is TGTGCCAGCACCGGAGAAGGCGAGCAGTACTTC. Its protein product is CASTGEGEQYF.

The rearrangement uses TRBV3-1 (or the pseudogene TRBV3-2) and TRBJ1-3; D is undetermined. This CDR3 is 15 amino acids long. The V and J ends lost 2 bases and 0 bases respectively, with 8 bases between them. Germline V gives CDR1 LGHDT, CDR2 YNNKEL (reference sequence). CDR3: CASSQFRDSGNTIYF. The CDR3 DNA reads TGTGCCAGCAGCCAATTCCGGGACTCTGGAAACACCATATATTTT.

The CDR3 coding sequence is TGTGCCAGCAGCTTAGTAGCAAGAACCGGGGAGCTGTTTTTT. It specifies CASSLVARTGELFF. J is TRBJ2-2 and V is TRBV7-9; D is uncertain. CDR3 size: 14 residues. From germline, CDR1 is SEHNR and CDR2 FQNEAQ (reference sequence). V was trimmed by 1 base and J by 5 bases, leaving 8 bases between them. The full variable domain, rest sourced from reference TRBV7-9 and TRBJ2-2, is DTGVSQNPRHKITKRGQNVTFRCDPISEHNRLYWYRQTLGQGPEFLTYFQNEAQLEKSRLLSDRFSAERPKGSFSTLEIQRTEQGDSAMYLCASSLVARTGELFFGEGSRLTVL.

This clone was observed a few times. The chain carries TRBV28 and TRBJ1-4; 9 positions agree with TRBD1. V dropped 6 bases and J dropped 6; count of bases not matched to a gene: 5. Germline V gives CDR1 MDHEN, CDR2 SYDVKM. CDR3 size: 14 residues. The CDR3 sequence is CASRKTGGYEKLFF. CDR3 DNA: TGTGCCAGCAGAAAGACAGGGGGGTATGAAAAACTGTTTTTT.

V usage is TRBV18 and J usage is TRBJ1-1; maybe TRBD1 (6 bases). Trimming left V 3 bases short and J 4 bases short, with 21 bases between. CDR3 size: 17 residues. CDR1 KGHSH and CDR2 LQKENI come from the germline V gene. CDR3 loop: CASSPYSGQGSSTEAFF. For the CDR3, the DNA is TGTGCCAGCTCACCCTACTCGGGACAAGGCAGTAGCACTGAAGCTTTCTTT.

The V call is TRBV7-8, the J call TRBJ1-3; D remains unclear. Deletions cut 5 bases from V and 5 bases from J, with 25 bases between. CDR1 and CDR2 from the germline V gene are SGHVS and FQNEAQ. The CDR3 is 18 residues long. CDR3 sequence (DNA): TGTGCCAGCAGCCCCCTGGAGGCCACAAGTGGAAGTCGAAACACCATATATTTT. Encoded protein: CASSPLEATSGSRNTIYF.

The genes are TRBV5-1 and TRBJ2-3; TRBD2 matches 7 bases. The CDR3 totals 17 residues. Unmatched junction bases numbered 13, after V lost 4 bases and J lost 2 bases. Germline-derived CDR1 and CDR2 are SGHRS and YFSETQ. The DNA of the CDR3 is TGCGCCAGCAGCACTCGGATCGGCGGGACTAACACAGATACGCAGTATTTT. Translating gives CASSTRIGGTNTDTQYF.

The CDR3 spells CASSTNLEDQPQHF. The CDR3 DNA is TGTGCCAGCAGCACGAATTTGGAGGATCAGCCCCAGCATTTT. This chain uses TRBV5-4 with TRBJ1-5; D gene unclear. The CDR3 sequence is 14 residues long. Germline assignment: CDR1 SGHNT and CDR2 YYREEE (reference sequence). The germline V and J ends were trimmed by 4 bases and 5 bases, with 13 bases remaining between them.

CDR3 in DNA: TGTGCCACCACCACTGAGACAGTGAACACTGAAGCTTTCTTT. Amino acids: CATTTETVNTEAFF. The rearrangement joins TRBV2 to TRBJ1-1; TRBD1 might be the D (5 bases). The CDR3 is made up of 14 amino acids. V was clipped by 10 bases and J by 0 bases, with 15 bases between them. Germline values: CDR1 SNHLY, CDR2 FYNNEI. Supplemented by reference TRBV2 and TRBJ1-1, the full variable domain reads EPEVTQTPSHQVTQMGQEVILRCVPISNHLYFYWYRQILGQKVEFLVSFYNNEISEKSEIFDDQFSVERPDGSNFTLKIRSTKLEDSAMYFCATTTETVNTEAFFGQGTRLTVV.

This clone was observed once. The V gene is TRBV5-1, the J gene TRBJ1-1; a possible D gene is TRBD1 (6 bases). Per germline, CDR1 SGHRS and CDR2 YFSETQ. The CDR3 extends over 14 amino acids. Trimming cost V 4 bases and J 2 bases, with 12 bases left between them. The DNA of the CDR3 is TGCGCCAGCAGCGATCCAGGGGTTAACACTGAAGCTTTCTTT. This encodes CASSDPGVNTEAFF.

The rearrangement uses TRBV27 and TRBJ1-1; D not resolved. The CDR3 has 10 residues. Germline loops: CDR1 MNHEY, CDR2 SMNVEV (reference sequence). CDR3 bases: TGTGCAGTTAGGAGGACTGAAGCTTTCTTT. This codes for CAVRRTEAFF.